This paragraph reports one T cell receptor beta chain. The CDR3 runs 15 residues. Trimming took 8 bases from V and 0 from J, leaving 14 bases between them. Germline lookup yields CDR1 SNHLY and CDR2 FYNNEI. The record originates from a study of blood T cell repertoires in COVID-19. Study information: Specimens from acute and convalescent COVID-19 originated in the United States, Italy and Spain. Sources were T cells, B-cell-depleted T cells, or PBMCs; the material itself was cDNA or gDNA.

Original processing methods: How many nucleated cells were present was estimated from reference gene primer amplification. Clones were sequenced by immunoSEQ multiplex PCR, and TCRdb holds only the in-frame ones, with some missing. V, J and clone size derive from that table, while D and trimming were established from the DNA sequence. This sample has some 130,000 clones, with roughly 84% found just once. The genes are TRBV2 and TRBJ2-4; D is perhaps TRBD1 (6 bases). Sequencing was carried out using peripheral blood. The sequence was collected from a woman in her 30s who had recovered from COVID-19. Here the CDR3 reads CASYGQNVAKNIQYF. DNA for the CDR3: TGTGCCAGCTATGGACAGAACGTAGCCAAAAACATTCAGTACTTC.